These 21 T cell receptor beta chains were sequenced from one sample in a study of T cell responses to AZD1222 COVID-19 vaccine (dated by TCRdb to the early 2020s). Explained via the paper, the time point label denotes: baseline before first vaccination. The library was prepared using the immunoSEQ multiplex PCR assay. The immuneACCESS repertoire file appears here via TCRdb, limited to in-frame rearrangements. These files lack a portion of the clones; in checked studies, under half of the deficit traces to unresolved V genes, and the cause of the others is not known. Counted in this sample were over 150,000 clones; 80% to 90% of them appeared once. Around 5.8% of the sample is held by the ten biggest clonotypes. The input for sequencing was peripheral blood, taken on day 0 of AZD1222 vaccination. The receptors originated from an adult in good health.

V is TRBV30 and J is TRBJ1-5; D gene uncertain. The CDR3 spans 13 residues. V dropped 2 bases and J dropped 0 bases, with 5 bases sitting between them. Germline V CDR1 and CDR2: GTSNPN, SVGIG (reference sequence). The chain's CDR3 is CAWSFDSNQPQHF. Here the CDR3 DNA reads TGTGCCTGGAGTTTCGATAGCAATCAGCCCCAGCATTTT.

This clone was seen more than once but under ten times. The chain uses TRBV7-9 and TRBJ2-1, with TRBD2 identical over 14 bases. The V segment lost 4 bases and the J segment 15 bases; nucleotides outside the gene matches: 5. The CDR3 spans 13 residues. Germline loops: CDR1 SEHNR, CDR2 FQNEAQ (reference sequence). CDR3 nucleotides: TGTGCCAGCAGCTCCCCGGGACTAGCGGGGGCGTTCTTC. Residues: CASSSPGLAGAFF.

The chain combines TRBV3-1 (or the pseudogene TRBV3-2) with TRBJ1-6, with D perhaps TRBD1 (5 bases). V was pared by 2 bases and J by 7 bases, with 18 bases between. This CDR3 spans 17 amino acids. The germline gives CDR1 LGHDT, CDR2 YNNKEL (reference sequence). DNA for the CDR3: TGTGCCAGCAGCCAAATGCTAGGGGCCGTATCAAATTCACCCCTCCACTTT. This sequence encodes CASSQMLGAVSNSPLHF.

Regarding this clone: The junction differs from germline at one of its ends, possibly a read error. J is TRBJ1-5 and V is TRBV7-7; TRBD1 might be the D (6 bases). This CDR3 region has 21 residues. CDR1 is SSHAT and CDR2 is FNYEAQ in the germline V gene (reference sequence). CDR3 sequence reads: CASSLKVNFRAPEGGNQPQHF. CDR3 sequence (DNA): TGTGCTAGCAGCTTGAAGGTCAACTTCCGGGCCCCAGAGGGGGGTAATCAGCCCCAGCATTTT.

CDR3 coding DNA: TGTGCCAGCAGCTTAATAACAGGGGGCGGTGGCGGCTACACCTTC. This translates into CASSLITGGGGGYTF. The genes are TRBV7-9 and TRBJ1-2, with TRBD1 matching over 9 bases. Germline CDR1 is SEHNR and CDR2 is FQNEAQ (reference sequence). The CDR3 is made up of 15 amino acids. V was clipped by 2 bases and J by 8 bases; unmatched bases: 9.

This clone was recorded once. The rearrangement joins TRBV25-1 to TRBJ2-7; 7 bases fit TRBD2. The CDR3 spans 15 residues. The germline V gene has CDR1 MGHDK and CDR2 SYGVNS. V was clipped by 1 base and J by 4 bases; unmatched bases: 7. In nucleotides, the CDR3 is TGTGCCAGCAGTGAATCCGCGGGAGCGGTTTACGAGCAGTACTTC. Encoded protein: CASSESAGAVYEQYF.

This clone was seen more than once but under ten times. The gene calls are TRBV9 and TRBJ1-4; a possible D gene is TRBD1 (5 bases). Trimming cost V 3 bases and J 4 bases, with 16 bases left between them. Germline V CDR1 and CDR2: SGDLS, YYNGEE. The CDR3 has 16 residues. The DNA for the CDR3 is TGTGCCAGCAGCGCAAATTGGGGACCGATTAATGAAAAACTGTTTTTT. Protein sequence: CASSANWGPINEKLFF.

This chain connects TRBV7-9 to TRBJ1-6; D may be TRBD1 (6 bases). The V gene's germline CDR1 is SEHNR and CDR2 FQNEAQ (reference sequence). V dropped 2 bases and J dropped 6 bases, with 8 bases sitting between them. This CDR3 spans 14 amino acids. Written as DNA, the CDR3 is TGTGCCAGCAGCTTAACAGGGATTAATTCACCCCTCCACTTT. This sequence encodes CASSLTGINSPLHF.

The V gene is TRBV9, the J gene TRBJ2-6; 9 nucleotides agree with TRBD1. CDR3 length: 17 residues. V shed 3 bases and J 0 bases; nucleotides not matched to a gene: 4. Germline V gene lookup returns CDR1 SGDLS and CDR2 YYNGEE. Here the CDR3 reads CASSARGQGSGANVLTF. For the CDR3, the DNA is TGTGCCAGCAGCGCAAGGGGACAGGGCTCTGGGGCCAACGTCCTGACTTTC.

This clone has just a few counts. This chain connects TRBV19 to TRBJ1-2; D unclear. Per germline, CDR1 LNHDA and CDR2 SQIVND (reference sequence). The V and J ends lost 5 bases and 2 bases respectively, with 9 bases between them. The CDR3 totals 13 residues. The CDR3 sequence is CASSLQENYGYTF. The DNA of the CDR3 is TGTGCCAGTAGTCTACAAGAGAACTATGGCTACACCTTC. The full variable domain, its missing parts supplied by reference TRBV19 and TRBJ1-2, is DGGITQSPKYLFRKEGQNVTLSCEQNLNHDAMYWYRQDPGQGLRLIYYSQIVNDFQKGDIAEGYSVSREKKESFPLTVTSAQKNPTAFYLCASSLQENYGYTFGSGTRLTVV.

There are a few counts of this clone. The rearrangement joins TRBV6-6 to TRBJ1-2; 7 bases are a match to TRBD1. Germline values: CDR1 MNHNY, CDR2 SVGAGI (reference sequence). The CDR3 spans 13 residues. Losses at the gene ends were 6 bases for V and 8 bases for J; bases not matched to a gene: 9. In DNA, the CDR3 is TGTGCCAGCAGCAACAGGGGTTTGGGGGGCTACACCTTC. This sequence encodes CASSNRGLGGYTF.

This CDR3 reads CASSPLGTSGGAETQYF. Written as DNA, the CDR3 is TGTGCCAGCAGCCCCTTAGGGACTAGCGGGGGGGCGGAGACCCAGTACTTC. V usage is TRBV4-2 and J usage is TRBJ2-5, with 16 bases lining up with TRBD2. V dropped 4 bases and J dropped 5; count of bases not matched to a gene: 7. The CDR3 has 17 amino acids. The germline V gene has CDR1 LGHNA and CDR2 YNFKEQ.

The chain joins TRBV5-1 to TRBJ1-6, with D possibly being TRBD1 (6 bases). Germline values: CDR1 SGHRS, CDR2 YFSETQ. This CDR3 is built from 14 residues. V gave up 0 bases and J gave up 9 bases, with 10 bases separating them. In nucleotides, the CDR3 is TGCGCCAGCAGCTTGGCCGGGACAAGTTCACCCCTCCACTTT. Encoded protein: CASSLAGTSSPLHF.

The chain combines TRBV9 with TRBJ2-7, with 13 positions matching TRBD2. V lost 4 bases to trimming and J lost 6 bases; unmatched junction nucleotides: 7. Germline CDR1 is SGDLS and CDR2 is YYNGEE. This CDR3 has 15 residues. This CDR3 is CASSTQTSGRGEQYF. DNA for the CDR3: TGTGCCAGCAGCACTCAAACTAGCGGGAGGGGCGAGCAGTACTTC.

This chain connects TRBV11-2 to TRBJ1-2; perhaps TRBD1 as D (6 bases). CDR1 is SGHAT, CDR2 FQNNGV, per germline. Trimming left V 8 bases short and J 12 bases short, with 19 bases between. This CDR3 comprises 12 residues. This chain's CDR3 is CASRRTVSRDTF. The CDR3 DNA reads TGTGCCAGCCGTCGGACAGTTTCGCGTGACACCTTC.

This clone has a handful of counts. The V gene is TRBV28, the J gene TRBJ1-5; unclear D gene. CDR1 and CDR2 from the germline V gene are MDHEN and SYDVKM. The CDR3 extends over 12 amino acids. V was pared by 7 bases and J by 5 bases, with 9 bases between. DNA of the CDR3: TGTGCCAGCACCGAGGCCCATCAGCCCCAGCATTTT. Its protein product is CASTEAHQPQHF.

Note on this clone: The junction and the germline gene differ at one end; a read error may be behind it. The chain recombines TRBV12-3 or TRBV12-4 with TRBJ1-2, with D hard to call. The CDR3 loop spans 12 amino acids. Here the CDR3 DNA reads TGTGCCAGCGGTTTGGCAGTAGGCGGCTACACCTTC. It encodes CASGLAVGGYTF.

The chain joins TRBV10-3 to TRBJ2-6; 9 bases fit TRBD1. The germline gives CDR1 ENHRY, CDR2 SYGVKD. The CDR3 contains 18 residues. Trimming at V came to 4 bases and at J to 4 bases, leaving 11 bases not matched to a gene. This CDR3 reads CAISVGQGRPGGANVLTF. CDR3 nucleotides: TGTGCCATCAGTGTTGGACAGGGGCGCCCGGGAGGGGCCAACGTCCTGACTTTC.

The rearrangement links TRBV7-2 to TRBJ1-2; possible D gene TRBD1, 6 bases. Germline V lookup: CDR1 SGHTA, CDR2 FQGNSA. Trimming cost V 5 bases and J 6 bases, with 19 bases left between them. This CDR3 region has 15 residues. CDR3 loop: CASSLSNTGIDGYTF. The CDR3 region has the DNA TGTGCCAGCAGCCTCTCGAATACAGGGATCGATGGCTACACCTTC.

CDR3 coding DNA: TGTGCCAGCAGCCCTGGACAGAATAATTCACCCCTCCACTTT. Its protein product is CASSPGQNNSPLHF. The chain recombines TRBV27 with TRBJ1-6; D perhaps matches TRBD1 (6 bases). V shed 6 bases and J shed 5 bases, with 11 bases lying between them. This CDR3 is built from 14 residues. Germline CDR1 MNHEY, CDR2 SMNVEV (reference sequence).

Here the CDR3 DNA reads TGTGCCAGCAGCTTAGCGGCAGTTGGCAATCAGCCCCAGCATTTT. Amino acid sequence: CASSLAAVGNQPQHF. The chain combines TRBV7-2 with TRBJ1-5; D is unclear. The CDR3 length is 15 residues. CDR1 and CDR2 from the germline V gene are SGHTA and FQGNSA. V dropped 0 bases and J dropped 2 bases, with 8 bases sitting between them.